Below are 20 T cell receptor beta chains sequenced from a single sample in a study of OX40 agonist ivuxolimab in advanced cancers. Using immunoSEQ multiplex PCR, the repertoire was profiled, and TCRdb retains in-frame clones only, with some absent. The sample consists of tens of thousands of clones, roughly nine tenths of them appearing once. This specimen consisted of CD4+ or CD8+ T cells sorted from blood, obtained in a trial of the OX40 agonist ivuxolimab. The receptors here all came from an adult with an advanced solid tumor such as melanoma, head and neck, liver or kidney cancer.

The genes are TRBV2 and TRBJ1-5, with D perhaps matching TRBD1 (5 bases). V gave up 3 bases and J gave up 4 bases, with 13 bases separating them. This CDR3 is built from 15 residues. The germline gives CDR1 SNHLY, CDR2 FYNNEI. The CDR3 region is CASSDRGSGNQPQHF. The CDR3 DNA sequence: TGTGCCAGCAGTGATCGGGGATCAGGGAATCAGCCCCAGCATTTT.

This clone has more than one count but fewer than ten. The CDR3 DNA is TGCAGCGTTGCCTCCTTGACTAGCGGGAGGGACCATGAGCAGTTCTTC. Translated, it gives CSVASLTSGRDHEQFF. This chain links TRBV29-1 with TRBJ2-1; 14 nucleotides agree with TRBD2. CDR1 SQVTM and CDR2 ANQGSEA come from the germline V gene. Germline trimming cut 4 bases from V and 8 bases from J; bases unmatched to any gene: 10. The CDR3 length is 16 residues.

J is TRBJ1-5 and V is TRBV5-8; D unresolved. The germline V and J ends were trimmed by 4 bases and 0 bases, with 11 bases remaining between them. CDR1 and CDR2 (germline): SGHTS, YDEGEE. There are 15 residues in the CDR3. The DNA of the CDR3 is TGTGCCAGCAGCCCTGGTAGGGTTAGCAATCAGCCCCAGCATTTT. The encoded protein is CASSPGRVSNQPQHF.

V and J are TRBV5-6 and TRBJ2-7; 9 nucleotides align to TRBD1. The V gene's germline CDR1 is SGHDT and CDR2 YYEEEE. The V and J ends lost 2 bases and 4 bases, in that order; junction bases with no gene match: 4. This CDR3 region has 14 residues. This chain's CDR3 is CASSFGQGLYEQYF. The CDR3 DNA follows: TGTGCCAGCAGCTTCGGACAGGGGCTGTACGAGCAGTACTTC.

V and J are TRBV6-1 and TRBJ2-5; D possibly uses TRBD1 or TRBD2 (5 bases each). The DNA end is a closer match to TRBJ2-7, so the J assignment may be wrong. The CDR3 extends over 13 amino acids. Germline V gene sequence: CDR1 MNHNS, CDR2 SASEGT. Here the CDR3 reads CASLPGPTYEQYF. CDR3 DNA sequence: TGTGCCAGCTTACCGGGGCCTACCTACGAGCAGTACTTC.

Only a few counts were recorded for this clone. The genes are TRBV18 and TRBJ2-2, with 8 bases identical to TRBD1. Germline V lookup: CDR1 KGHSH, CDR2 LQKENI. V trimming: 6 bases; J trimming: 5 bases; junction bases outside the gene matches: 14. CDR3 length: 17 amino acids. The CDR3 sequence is CASSVDRVGLITGELFF. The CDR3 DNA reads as TGTGCCAGCTCTGTGGACAGGGTCGGTCTAATAACCGGGGAGCTGTTTTTT.

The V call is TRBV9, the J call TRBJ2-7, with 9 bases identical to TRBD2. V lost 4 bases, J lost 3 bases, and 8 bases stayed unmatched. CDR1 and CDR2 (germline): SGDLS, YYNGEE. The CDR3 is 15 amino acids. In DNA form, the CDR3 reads TGTGCCAGCAGCCCTGGGACTAGCCGCGACTACGAGCAGTACTTC. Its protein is CASSPGTSRDYEQYF.

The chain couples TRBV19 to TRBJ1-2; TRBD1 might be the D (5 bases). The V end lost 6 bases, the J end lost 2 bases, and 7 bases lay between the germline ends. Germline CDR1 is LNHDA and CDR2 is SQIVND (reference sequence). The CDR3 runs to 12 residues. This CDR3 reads CASRRDNYGYTF. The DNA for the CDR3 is TGTGCCAGTAGACGGGACAACTATGGCTACACCTTC.

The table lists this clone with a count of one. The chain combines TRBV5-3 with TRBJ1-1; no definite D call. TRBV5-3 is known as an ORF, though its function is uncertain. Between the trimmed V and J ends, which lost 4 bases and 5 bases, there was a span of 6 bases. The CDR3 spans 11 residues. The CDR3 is CARSPATEAFF. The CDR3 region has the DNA TGTGCCAGAAGCCCAGCAACTGAAGCTTTCTTT.

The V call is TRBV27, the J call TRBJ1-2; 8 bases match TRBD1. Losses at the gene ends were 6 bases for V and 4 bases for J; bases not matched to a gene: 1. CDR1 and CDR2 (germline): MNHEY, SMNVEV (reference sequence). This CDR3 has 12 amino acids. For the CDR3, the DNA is TGTGCCAGCAGCACAGGGGGCTATGGCTACACCTTC. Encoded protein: CASSTGGYGYTF.

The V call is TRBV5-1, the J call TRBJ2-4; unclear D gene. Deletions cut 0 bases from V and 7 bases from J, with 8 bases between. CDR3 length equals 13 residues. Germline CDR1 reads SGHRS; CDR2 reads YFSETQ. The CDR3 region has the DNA TGCGCCAGCAGCTTGGGGTCAAATAACATTCAGTACTTC. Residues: CASSLGSNNIQYF.

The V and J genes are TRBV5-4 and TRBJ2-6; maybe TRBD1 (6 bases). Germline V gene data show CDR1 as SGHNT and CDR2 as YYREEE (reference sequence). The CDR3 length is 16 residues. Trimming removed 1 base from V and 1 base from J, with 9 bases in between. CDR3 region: CASSLTGRSGANVLTF. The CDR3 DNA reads TGTGCCAGCAGCTTGACAGGGCGATCTGGGGCCAACGTCCTGACTTTC. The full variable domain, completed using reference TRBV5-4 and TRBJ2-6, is ETGVTQSPTHLIKTRGQQVTLRCSSQSGHNTVSWYQQALGQGPQFIFQYYREEENGRGNFPPRFSGLQFPNYSSELNVNALELDDSALYLCASSLTGRSGANVLTFGAGSRLTVL.

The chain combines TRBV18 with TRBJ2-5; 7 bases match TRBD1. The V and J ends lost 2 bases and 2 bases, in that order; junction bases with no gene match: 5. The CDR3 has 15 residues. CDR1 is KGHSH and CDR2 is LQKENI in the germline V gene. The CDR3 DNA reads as TGTGCCAGCTCACCAACCTCGGACAGGCAAGAGACCCAGTACTTC. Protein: CASSPTSDRQETQYF.

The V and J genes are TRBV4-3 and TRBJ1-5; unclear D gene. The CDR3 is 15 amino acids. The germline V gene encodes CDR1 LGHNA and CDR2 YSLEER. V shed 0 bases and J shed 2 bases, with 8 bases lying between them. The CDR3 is CASSQDPLGNQPQHF. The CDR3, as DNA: TGCGCCAGCAGCCAAGACCCCCTGGGCAATCAGCCCCAGCATTTT.

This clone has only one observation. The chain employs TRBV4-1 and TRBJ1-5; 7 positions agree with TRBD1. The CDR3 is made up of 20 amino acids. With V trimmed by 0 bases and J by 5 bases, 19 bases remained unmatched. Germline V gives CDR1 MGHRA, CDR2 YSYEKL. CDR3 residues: CASSQEGGRGWGGGDQPQHF. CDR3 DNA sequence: TGCGCCAGCAGCCAAGAGGGGGGCAGGGGGTGGGGTGGTGGTGATCAGCCCCAGCATTTT.

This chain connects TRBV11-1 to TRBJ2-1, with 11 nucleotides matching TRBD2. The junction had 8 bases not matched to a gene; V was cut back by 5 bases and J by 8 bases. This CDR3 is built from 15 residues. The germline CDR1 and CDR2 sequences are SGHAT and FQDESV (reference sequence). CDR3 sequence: CASSPRLAGLHEQFF. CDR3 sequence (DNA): TGTGCCAGCAGCCCCCGACTAGCGGGATTACATGAGCAGTTCTTC.

CDR3 in amino acids: CATSSDRPNTEAFF. In nucleotides, the CDR3 is TGTGCCACCAGCAGCGACAGACCTAACACTGAAGCTTTCTTT. The genes are TRBV15 and TRBJ1-1, with a tentative D call TRBD1 (5 bases). The CDR3 contains 14 residues. Trimming cost V 3 bases and J 2 bases, with 10 bases left between them. Germline V gene sequence: CDR1 LNHNV, CDR2 YYDKDF (reference sequence).

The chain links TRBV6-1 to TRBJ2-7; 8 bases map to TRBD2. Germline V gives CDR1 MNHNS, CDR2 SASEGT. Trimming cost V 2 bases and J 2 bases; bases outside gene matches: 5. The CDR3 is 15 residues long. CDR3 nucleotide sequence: TGTGCCAGCAGTGAAAGGTCGGGAGGGGCCTACGAGCAGTACTTC. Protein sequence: CASSERSGGAYEQYF.

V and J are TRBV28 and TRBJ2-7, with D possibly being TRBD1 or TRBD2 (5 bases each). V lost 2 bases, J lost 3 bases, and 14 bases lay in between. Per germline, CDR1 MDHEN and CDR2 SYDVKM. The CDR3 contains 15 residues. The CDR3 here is CASSLGDRGVYEQYF. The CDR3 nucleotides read TGTGCCAGCAGTTTAGGTGACAGAGGGGTCTACGAGCAGTACTTC.

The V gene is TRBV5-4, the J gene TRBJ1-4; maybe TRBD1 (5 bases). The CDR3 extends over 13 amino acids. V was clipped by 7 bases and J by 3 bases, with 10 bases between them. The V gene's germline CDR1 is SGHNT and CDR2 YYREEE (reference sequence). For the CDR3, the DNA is TGTGCCAGCGCAGGGAACGCTAATGAAAAACTGTTTTTT. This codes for CASAGNANEKLFF. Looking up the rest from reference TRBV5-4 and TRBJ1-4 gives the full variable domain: ETGVTQSPTHLIKTRGQQVTLRCSSQSGHNTVSWYQQALGQGPQFIFQYYREEENGRGNFPPRFSGLQFPNYSSELNVNALELDDSALYLCASAGNANEKLFFGSGTQLSVL.